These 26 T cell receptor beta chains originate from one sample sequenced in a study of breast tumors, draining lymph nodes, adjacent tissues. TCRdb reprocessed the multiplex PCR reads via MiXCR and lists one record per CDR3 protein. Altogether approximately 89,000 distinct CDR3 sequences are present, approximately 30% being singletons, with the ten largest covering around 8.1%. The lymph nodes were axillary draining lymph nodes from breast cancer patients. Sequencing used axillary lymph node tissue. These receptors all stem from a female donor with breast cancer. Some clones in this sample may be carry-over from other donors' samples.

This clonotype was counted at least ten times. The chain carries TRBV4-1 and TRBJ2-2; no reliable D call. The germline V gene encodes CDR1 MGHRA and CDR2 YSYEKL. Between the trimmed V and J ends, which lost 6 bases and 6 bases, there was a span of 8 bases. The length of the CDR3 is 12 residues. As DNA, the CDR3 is TGCGCCAGCAGTCGTTTGTCCGGGGAGCTGTTTTTT. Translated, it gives CASSRLSGELFF.

Here the CDR3 DNA reads TGTGCCTGGAGTCTCGGGACCCAGACAGGGCGAAACATTCAGTACTTC. This gives the protein CAWSLGTQTGRNIQYF. The chain joins TRBV30 to TRBJ2-4, with 7 positions matching TRBD1. CDR1 and CDR2 (germline): GTSNPN, SVGIG (reference sequence). This CDR3 comprises 16 residues. Trimming at V came to 2 bases and at J to 6 bases, leaving 13 bases not matched to a gene.

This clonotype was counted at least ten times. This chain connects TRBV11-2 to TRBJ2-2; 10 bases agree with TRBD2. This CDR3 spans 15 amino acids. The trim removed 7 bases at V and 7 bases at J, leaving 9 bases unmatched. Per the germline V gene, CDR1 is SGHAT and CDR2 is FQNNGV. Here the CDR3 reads CASTLLAGVGGELFF. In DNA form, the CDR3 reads TGTGCCAGCACACTTCTAGCGGGAGTGGGCGGGGAGCTGTTTTTT.

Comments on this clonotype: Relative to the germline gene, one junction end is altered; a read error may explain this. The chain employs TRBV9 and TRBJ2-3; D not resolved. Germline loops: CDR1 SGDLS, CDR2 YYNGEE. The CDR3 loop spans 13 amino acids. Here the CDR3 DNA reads TGTGCCAGCAGCACAGAGGCTGCACATACGCAGTATTTC. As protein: CASSTEAAHTQYF.

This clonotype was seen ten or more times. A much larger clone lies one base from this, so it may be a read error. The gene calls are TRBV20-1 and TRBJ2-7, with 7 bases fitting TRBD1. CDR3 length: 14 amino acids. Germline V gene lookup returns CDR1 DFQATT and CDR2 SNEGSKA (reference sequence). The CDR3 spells CSASLQGFSSEQYF. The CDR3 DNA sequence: TGCAGTGCTAGTTTACAGGGGTTTTCCTCCGAGCAGTACTTC.

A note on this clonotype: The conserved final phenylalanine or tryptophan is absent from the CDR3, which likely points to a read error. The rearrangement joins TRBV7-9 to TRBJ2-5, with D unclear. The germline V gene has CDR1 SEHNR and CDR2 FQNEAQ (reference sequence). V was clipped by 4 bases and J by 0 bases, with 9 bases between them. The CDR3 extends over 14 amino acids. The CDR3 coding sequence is TGTGCCAGCAGCTCGCTAGGATACCAAGAGACCCAGTACCTC. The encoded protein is CASSSLGYQETQYL.

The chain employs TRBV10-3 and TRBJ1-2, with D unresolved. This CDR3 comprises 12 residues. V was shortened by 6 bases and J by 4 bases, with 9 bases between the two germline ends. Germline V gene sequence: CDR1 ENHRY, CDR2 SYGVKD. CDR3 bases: TGTGCCATCAGGACCGAGGGCTATGGCTACACCTTC. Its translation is CAIRTEGYGYTF.

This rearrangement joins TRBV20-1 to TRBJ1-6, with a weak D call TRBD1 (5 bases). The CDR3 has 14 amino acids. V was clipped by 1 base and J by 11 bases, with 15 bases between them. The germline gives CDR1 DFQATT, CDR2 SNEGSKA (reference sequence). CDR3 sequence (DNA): TGCAGTGCTAGAGCGGGCCTGGGGCACACACCCCTCCACTTT. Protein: CSARAGLGHTPLHF.

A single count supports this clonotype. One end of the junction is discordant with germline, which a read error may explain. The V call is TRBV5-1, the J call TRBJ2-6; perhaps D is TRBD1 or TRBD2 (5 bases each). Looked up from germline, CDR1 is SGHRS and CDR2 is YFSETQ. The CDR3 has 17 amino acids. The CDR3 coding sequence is TGCGCCAGCAGCCCCGGTGCACAGATCTCCGGGGCCAACGCCCTGACTTTC. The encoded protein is CASSPGAQISGANALTF.

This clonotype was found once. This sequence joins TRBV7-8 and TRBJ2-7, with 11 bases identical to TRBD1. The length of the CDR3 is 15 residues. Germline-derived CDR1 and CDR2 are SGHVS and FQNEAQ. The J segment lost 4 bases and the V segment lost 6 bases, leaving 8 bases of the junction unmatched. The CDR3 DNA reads TGTGCCAGCAGAAAACCGGGACAGGGGGAATACGAGCAGTACTTC. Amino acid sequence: CASRKPGQGEYEQYF.

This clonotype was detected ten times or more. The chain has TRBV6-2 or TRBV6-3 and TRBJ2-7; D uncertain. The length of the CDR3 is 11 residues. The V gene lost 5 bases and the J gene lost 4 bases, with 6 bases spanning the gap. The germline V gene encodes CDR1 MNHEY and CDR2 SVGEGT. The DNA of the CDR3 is TGTGCCAGCAGTCAATGGTACGAGCAGTACTTC. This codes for CASSQWYEQYF.

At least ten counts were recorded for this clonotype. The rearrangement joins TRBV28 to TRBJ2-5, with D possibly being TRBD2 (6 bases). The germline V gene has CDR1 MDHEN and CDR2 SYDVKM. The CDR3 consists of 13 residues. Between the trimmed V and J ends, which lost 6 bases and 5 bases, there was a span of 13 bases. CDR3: CASRKPGVETQYF. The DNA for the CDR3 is TGTGCCAGCAGAAAGCCGGGGGTCGAGACCCAGTACTTC.

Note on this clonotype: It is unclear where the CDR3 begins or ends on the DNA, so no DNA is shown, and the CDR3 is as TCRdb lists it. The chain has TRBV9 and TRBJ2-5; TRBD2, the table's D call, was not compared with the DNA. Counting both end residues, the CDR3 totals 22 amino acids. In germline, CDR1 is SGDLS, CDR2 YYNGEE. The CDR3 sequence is CASSTRPGTNEKLFFGSGTQYF.

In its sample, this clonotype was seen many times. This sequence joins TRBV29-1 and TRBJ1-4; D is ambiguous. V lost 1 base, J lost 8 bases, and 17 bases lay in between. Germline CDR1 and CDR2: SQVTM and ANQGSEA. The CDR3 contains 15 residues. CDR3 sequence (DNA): TGCAGCGTTGAAGCGGGTGGTTTAGGGTTCGAAAAACTGTTTTTT. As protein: CSVEAGGLGFEKLFF.

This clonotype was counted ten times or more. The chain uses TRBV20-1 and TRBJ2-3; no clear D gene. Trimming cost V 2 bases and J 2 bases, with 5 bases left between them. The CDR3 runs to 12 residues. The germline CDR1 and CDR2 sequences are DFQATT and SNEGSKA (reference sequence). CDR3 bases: TGCAGTGCTAGATCCGACACAGATACGCAGTATTTT. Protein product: CSARSDTDTQYF.

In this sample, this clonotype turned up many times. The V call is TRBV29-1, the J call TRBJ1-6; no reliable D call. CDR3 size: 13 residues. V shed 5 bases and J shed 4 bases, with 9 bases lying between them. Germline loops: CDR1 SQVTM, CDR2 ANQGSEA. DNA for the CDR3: TGCAGCGTTTTGGCCGATTATAATTCACCCCTCCACTTT. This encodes CSVLADYNSPLHF.

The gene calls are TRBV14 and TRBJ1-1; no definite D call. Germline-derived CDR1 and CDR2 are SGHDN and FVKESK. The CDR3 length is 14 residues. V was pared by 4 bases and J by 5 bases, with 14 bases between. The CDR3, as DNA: TGTGCCAGCAGCCTTCGAACGGGGAAGACTGAAGCTTTCTTT. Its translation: CASSLRTGKTEAFF.

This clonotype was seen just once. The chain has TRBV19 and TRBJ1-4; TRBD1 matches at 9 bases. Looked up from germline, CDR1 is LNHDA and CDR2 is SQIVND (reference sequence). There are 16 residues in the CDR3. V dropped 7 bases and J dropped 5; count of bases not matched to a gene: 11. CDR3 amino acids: CASKESGGTGNEKLFF. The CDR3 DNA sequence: TGTGCCAGTAAGGAGAGTGGTGGGACAGGGAATGAAAAACTGTTTTTT.

The CDR3 DNA sequence: TGTGCCAGCAGCTTAGGGGATGGGACTACCCAGTACTTC. Translated, it gives CASSLGDGTTQYF. V usage is TRBV7-8 and J usage is TRBJ2-5; TRBD2 might be the D (6 bases). V lost 1 base, J lost 8 bases, and 11 bases lay in between. Germline assignment: CDR1 SGHVS and CDR2 FQNEAQ. This CDR3 has 13 amino acids. The whole variable domain, remainder taken from reference TRBV7-8 and TRBJ2-5, is GAGVSQSPRYKVAKRGQDVALRCDPISGHVSLFWYQQALGQGPEFLTYFQNEAQLDKSGLPSDRFFAERPEGSVSTLKIQRTQQEDSAVYLCASSLGDGTTQYFGPGTRLLVL.

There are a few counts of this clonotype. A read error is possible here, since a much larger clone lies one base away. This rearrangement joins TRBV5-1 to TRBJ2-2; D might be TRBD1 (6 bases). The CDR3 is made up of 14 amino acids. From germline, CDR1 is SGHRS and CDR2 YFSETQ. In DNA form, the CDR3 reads TGCGCCAGCCGACAGGACGCGAACACCGGGGAGCGGTTTTTT. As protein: CASRQDANTGERFF.

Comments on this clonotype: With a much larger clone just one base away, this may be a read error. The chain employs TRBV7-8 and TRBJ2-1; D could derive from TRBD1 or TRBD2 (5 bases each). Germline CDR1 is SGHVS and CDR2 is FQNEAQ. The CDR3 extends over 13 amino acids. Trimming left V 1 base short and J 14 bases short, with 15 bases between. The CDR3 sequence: CASSLETDSREFF. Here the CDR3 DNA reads TGTGCCAGCAGCTTAGAGACGGACTCCAGGGAGTTCTTC.

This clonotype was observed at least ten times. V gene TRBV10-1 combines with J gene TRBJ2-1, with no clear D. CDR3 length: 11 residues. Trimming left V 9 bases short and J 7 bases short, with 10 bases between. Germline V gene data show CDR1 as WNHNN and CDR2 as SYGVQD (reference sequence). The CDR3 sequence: CASRGGNEQFF. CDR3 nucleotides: TGCGCCAGTAGAGGTGGGAATGAGCAGTTCTTC.

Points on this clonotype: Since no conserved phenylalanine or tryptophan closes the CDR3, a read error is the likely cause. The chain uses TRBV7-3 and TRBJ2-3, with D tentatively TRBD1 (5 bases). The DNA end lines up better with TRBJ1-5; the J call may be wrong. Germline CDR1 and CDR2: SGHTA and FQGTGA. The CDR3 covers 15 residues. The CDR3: CASSLGGTTPDTQHL. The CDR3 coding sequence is TGTGCCAGCAGCTTAGGGGGGACCACACCAGATACGCAGCATTTA.

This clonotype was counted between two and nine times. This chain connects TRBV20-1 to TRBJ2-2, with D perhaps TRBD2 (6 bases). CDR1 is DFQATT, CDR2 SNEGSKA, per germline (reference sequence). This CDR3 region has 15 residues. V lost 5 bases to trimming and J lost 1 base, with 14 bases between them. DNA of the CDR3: TGCAGTGCTTCCGAGACTAGGTTGAACACCGGGGAGCTGTTTTTT. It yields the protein CSASETRLNTGELFF.

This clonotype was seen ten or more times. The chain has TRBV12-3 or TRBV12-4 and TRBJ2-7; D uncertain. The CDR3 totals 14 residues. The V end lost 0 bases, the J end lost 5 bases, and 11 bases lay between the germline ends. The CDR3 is CASSLAAGFNEQYF. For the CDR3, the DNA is TGTGCCAGCAGTTTAGCGGCAGGTTTTAACGAGCAGTACTTC.

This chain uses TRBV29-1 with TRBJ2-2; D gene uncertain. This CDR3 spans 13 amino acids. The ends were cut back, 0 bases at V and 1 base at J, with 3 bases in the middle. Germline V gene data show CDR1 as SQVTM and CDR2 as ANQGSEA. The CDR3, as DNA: TGCAGCGTTGAAGACGGGAACACCGGGGAGCTGTTTTTT. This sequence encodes CSVEDGNTGELFF.